The 20 T cell receptor beta chains reported below all come from one sample, sequenced in a study of cytomegalovirus exposure and HLA in healthy donors. A multiplex PCR was run with 60 Vbeta primers and 13 Jbeta primers. Produced via immunoSEQ multiplex PCR; TCRdb's table is partial and in-frame only. The table includes some 110,000 clones, roughly 80% detected once. Sequencing was performed on PBMCs. The source of these receptors is a man in his sixties in good health and CMV-seronegative.

The genes are TRBV11-3 and TRBJ2-3; D not resolved. The germline gives CDR1 SGHNT, CDR2 YENEEA. Trimming cost V 0 bases and J 0 bases, with 4 bases left between them. This CDR3 comprises 14 residues. CDR3 in DNA: TGTGCCAGCAGCTTAGACAGAAGCACAGATACGCAGTATTTT. Translation: CASSLDRSTDTQYF.

The chain couples TRBV4-3 to TRBJ1-2; 7 bases map to TRBD1. In germline, CDR1 is LGHNA, CDR2 YSLEER. The V segment lost 3 bases and the J segment 5 bases; nucleotides outside the gene matches: 3. This CDR3 has 13 residues. CDR3 in DNA: TGCGCCAGCAGCCACCTACAGGGGTATGGCTACACCTTC. Amino acids: CASSHLQGYGYTF.

The chain joins TRBV10-3 to TRBJ1-2, with 7 bases that match TRBD1. From germline, CDR1 is ENHRY and CDR2 SYGVKD. Germline trimming cut 8 bases from V and 1 base from J; bases unmatched to any gene: 4. CDR3 length equals 13 residues. The CDR3 DNA reads as TGTGCCATCGGGGACAGCCTTAACTATGGCTACACCTTC. The encoded protein is CAIGDSLNYGYTF.

The gene calls are TRBV2 and TRBJ1-1, with no clear D. Germline loops: CDR1 SNHLY, CDR2 FYNNEI. The CDR3 is 15 amino acids. Between the trimmed V and J ends, which lost 6 bases and 2 bases, there was a span of 16 bases. The CDR3 protein is CASRWRILQNTEAFF. The DNA for the CDR3 is TGTGCCAGCAGGTGGCGGATTCTCCAAAACACTGAAGCTTTCTTT.

The chain has TRBV6-5 and TRBJ1-1, with TRBD1 matching 7 bases. Germline CDR1 reads MNHEY; CDR2 reads SVGAGI. V lost 6 bases and J lost 6; bases outside the gene matches: 7. The CDR3 length is 13 residues. The CDR3 region is CASSSGGFSEAFF. The CDR3 DNA sequence: TGTGCCAGCAGCTCAGGGGGTTTCTCTGAAGCTTTCTTT.

The rearrangement links TRBV19 to TRBJ1-5, with 7 bases that match TRBD1. The CDR3 is made up of 16 amino acids. After removal of 5 bases from V and 3 bases from J, the junction contained 10 bases not matched to a gene. CDR1 is LNHDA and CDR2 is SQIVND in the germline V gene (reference sequence). The CDR3 protein is CASSVRADRPNQPQHF. The CDR3 DNA sequence: TGTGCCAGTAGTGTCCGAGCGGACAGGCCCAATCAGCCCCAGCATTTT.

The chain links TRBV21-1 to TRBJ2-7; no check of the table's D call, TRBD1, against the DNA was made. TRBV21-1 constitutes a pseudogene. CDR3 size: 15 residues. The CDR3 loop is CASSKVRRTALGQYF. In DNA, the CDR3 is TGTGCCAGCAGCAAAGTGCGGAGGACAGCCCTAGGGCAGTACTTC.

The chain carries TRBV5-3 and TRBJ1-2, with 8 bases identical to TRBD1. TRBV5-3 belongs to the ORF category, with a function that is uncertain. The CDR3 totals 12 residues. V trimming: 7 bases; J trimming: 7 bases; junction bases outside the gene matches: 6. The CDR3: CARLRGRLGYTF. CDR3 bases: TGTGCCAGACTCAGGGGGCGTCTTGGCTACACCTTC.

This clone appeared a single time. This sequence joins TRBV7-8 and TRBJ1-5; D is possibly TRBD1 (5 bases). This CDR3 is built from 15 residues. Per the germline V gene, CDR1 is SGHVS and CDR2 is FQNEAQ. V gave up 0 bases and J gave up 3 bases, with 9 bases separating them. The CDR3 is CASSLAGAFNQPQHF. As DNA, the CDR3 is TGTGCCAGCAGCTTAGCAGGGGCCTTCAATCAGCCCCAGCATTTT.

V gene TRBV2 combines with J gene TRBJ2-1; 10 bases match TRBD2. J gave up 5 bases and V 2 bases, and 12 bases lay outside the gene matches. CDR3 size: 18 residues. Germline CDR1 and CDR2: SNHLY and FYNNEI. CDR3 sequence (DNA): TGTGCCAGCAGTGAAAATAGCGGGGGGACCTTCTTAGACAATGAGCAGTTCTTC. Translated, it gives CASSENSGGTFLDNEQFF.

The V gene is TRBV6-5, the J gene TRBJ1-1; TRBD1 agrees at 8 bases. Losses at the gene ends were 4 bases for V and 4 bases for J; bases not matched to a gene: 8. Looked up from germline, CDR1 is MNHEY and CDR2 is SVGAGI. The CDR3 has 15 amino acids. In nucleotides, the CDR3 is TGTGCCAGCAGTTCTCCAGGGGGCGTCACCACTGAAGCTTTCTTT. Translated: CASSSPGGVTTEAFF.

This chain uses TRBV5-1 with TRBJ2-3, with D possibly being TRBD2 (6 bases). The germline V and J ends were trimmed by 0 bases and 1 base, with 21 bases remaining between them. CDR1 is SGHRS, CDR2 YFSETQ, per germline. The CDR3 contains 19 residues. CDR3 DNA sequence: TGCGCCAGCAGCTTGGCCGGGCTAACCCTCGGGGGTGGCACAGATACGCAGTATTTT. Residues: CASSLAGLTLGGGTDTQYF.

The chain combines TRBV19 with TRBJ1-3; D not certain. The ends were cut back, 7 bases at V and 0 bases at J, with 16 bases in the middle. The CDR3 consists of 16 residues. Germline CDR1 reads LNHDA; CDR2 reads SQIVND (reference sequence). DNA for the CDR3: TGTGCCAGTAAGGAGTTCGCCGTTAGCTCTGGAAACACCATATATTTT. Amino acid sequence: CASKEFAVSSGNTIYF.

V gene TRBV7-7 combines with J gene TRBJ2-7, with D maybe TRBD1 (6 bases). With 1 base removed from V and 3 bases from J, the gap between germline ends came to 13 bases. The CDR3 spans 15 residues. Germline V lookup: CDR1 SSHAT, CDR2 FNYEAQ (reference sequence). Here the CDR3 DNA reads TGTGCCAGCAGCTTAGGGGCAGGGGATTTCTACGAGCAGTACTTC. Amino acid sequence: CASSLGAGDFYEQYF.

The V call is TRBV5-1, the J call TRBJ2-6, with D possibly being TRBD1 (6 bases). The CDR3 runs to 17 residues. Deletions cut 2 bases from V and 0 bases from J, with 12 bases between. CDR1 is SGHRS and CDR2 is YFSETQ in the germline V gene. The CDR3 DNA reads as TGCGCCAGCAGCTTTAACGACAGGAGCTCTGGGGCCAACGTCCTGACTTTC. Translated: CASSFNDRSSGANVLTF.

The V call is TRBV5-1, the J call TRBJ2-5, with 8 bases fitting TRBD1. Germline V gene sequence: CDR1 SGHRS, CDR2 YFSETQ. Unmatched junction bases numbered 17, after V lost 0 bases and J lost 4 bases. CDR3 length: 19 residues. CDR3 nucleotides: TGCGCCAGCAGCTTGGCCCCAGGGCGACAGGGGATTTTCGGAGAGACCCAGTACTTC. Translated, it gives CASSLAPGRQGIFGETQYF.

Only one count was recorded for this clone. The J gene is TRBJ2-5, the V gene TRBV2; 7 nucleotides match TRBD1. Trimming took 5 bases from V and 3 from J; bases not matched to a gene: 3. Germline CDR1 reads SNHLY; CDR2 reads FYNNEI. This CDR3 region has 13 residues. The CDR3 is CASSRDSKETQYF. The CDR3 DNA reads TGTGCCAGCAGTCGGGACAGCAAAGAGACCCAGTACTTC.

The CDR3 DNA is TGTGCCAGCCGGGTCGCCTTTACGAACACCGGGGAGCTGTTTTTT. Its translation: CASRVAFTNTGELFF. The V call is TRBV2, the J call TRBJ2-2; the D is unclear. V gave up 8 bases and J gave up 0 bases, with 13 bases separating them. The CDR3 length is 15 residues. Germline V gene sequence: CDR1 SNHLY, CDR2 FYNNEI.

The V and J genes are TRBV29-1 and TRBJ2-5, with D uncertain. The V and J ends lost 6 bases and 5 bases respectively, with 22 bases between them. The germline V gene has CDR1 SQVTM and CDR2 ANQGSEA. This CDR3 has 15 amino acids. The CDR3 sequence: CSVGDSGSWWETQYF. In DNA, the CDR3 is TGCAGCGTCGGCGATTCAGGCTCGTGGTGGGAGACCCAGTACTTC.

CDR3 loop: CASSRTGNTEAFF. The CDR3 DNA reads as TGTGCCAGCAGCAGGACAGGGAACACTGAAGCTTTCTTT. The chain carries TRBV7-2 and TRBJ1-1; 7 positions match TRBD1. The germline V gene encodes CDR1 SGHTA and CDR2 FQGNSA. The CDR3 loop spans 13 amino acids. Trimming took 5 bases from V and 1 from J; bases not matched to a gene: 1. Supplemented by reference TRBV7-2 and TRBJ1-1, the full variable domain reads GAGVSQSPSNKVTEKGKDVELRCDPISGHTALYWYRQSLGQGLEFLIYFQGNSAPDKSGLPSDRFSAERTGGSVSTLTIQRTQQEDSAVYLCASSRTGNTEAFFGQGTRLTVV.